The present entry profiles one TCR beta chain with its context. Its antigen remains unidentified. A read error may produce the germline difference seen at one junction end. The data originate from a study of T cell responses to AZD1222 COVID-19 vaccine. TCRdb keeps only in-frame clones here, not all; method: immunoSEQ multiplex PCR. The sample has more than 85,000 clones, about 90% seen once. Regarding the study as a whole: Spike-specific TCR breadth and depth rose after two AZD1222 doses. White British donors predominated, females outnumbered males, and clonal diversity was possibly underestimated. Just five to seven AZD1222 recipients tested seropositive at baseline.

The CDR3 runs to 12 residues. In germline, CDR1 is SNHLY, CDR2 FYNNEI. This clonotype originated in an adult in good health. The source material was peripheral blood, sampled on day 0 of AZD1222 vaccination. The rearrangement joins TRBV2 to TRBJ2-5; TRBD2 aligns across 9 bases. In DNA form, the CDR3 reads TGTGCCAGCAGTGAAGGAGGACTAGCGCGGAACTTC. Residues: CASSEGGLARNF.